One sample yielded the 32 T cell receptor beta chains listed below, sequenced in a study of cytomegalovirus exposure and HLA in healthy donors. The PCR was carried out with 60 Vbeta primers and 13 Jbeta primers. The repertoire was sequenced with immunoSEQ multiplex PCR; TCRdb's copy has only in-frame clones and lacks some. The sample has roughly 130,000 clones, roughly 8.3% seen once. Material: PBMCs. The receptors derive from a man aged 40-49 years in good health and CMV-seronegative.

The chain uses TRBV5-4 and TRBJ2-2; D is undetermined. This CDR3 has 14 amino acids. Germline loops: CDR1 SGHNT, CDR2 YYREEE (reference sequence). V gave up 4 bases and J gave up 1 base, with 8 bases separating them. CDR3 sequence: CASSMTLNTGELFF. The CDR3 region has the DNA TGTGCCAGCAGCATGACACTGAACACCGGGGAGCTGTTTTTT.

The V and J genes are TRBV5-6 and TRBJ2-7; 12 bases fit TRBD1. Losses at the gene ends were 3 bases for V and 5 bases for J; bases not matched to a gene: 6. Germline CDR1 and CDR2: SGHDT and YYEEEE. The CDR3 sequence is 15 residues long. As DNA, the CDR3 is TGTGCCAGCAGCTCGGGGACAGGGGGCTACGACGAGCAGTACTTC. Translating it yields CASSSGTGGYDEQYF.

The sample holds a few counts of this clone. This chain uses TRBV6-5 with TRBJ2-3, with D possibly TRBD1 on 6 matching bases. V lost 5 bases and J 9 bases, leaving 15 bases between the germline ends. The CDR3 is 13 amino acids. Per the germline V gene, CDR1 is MNHEY and CDR2 is SVGAGI. This CDR3 is CASSLTGTGTQYF. Here the CDR3 DNA reads TGTGCCAGCAGTCTTACAGGGACGGGGACGCAGTATTTT.

This clone was picked up a small number of times. The chain is built from TRBV29-1 and TRBJ2-2; TRBD2 matches at 12 bases. V gave up 6 bases and J gave up 4 bases; unmatched junction bases: 3. CDR1 and CDR2 from the germline V gene are SQVTM and ANQGSEA. CDR3 length: 14 residues. The CDR3 region is CSVEGLAGTGELFF. Written as DNA, the CDR3 is TGCAGCGTCGAGGGACTAGCGGGCACCGGGGAGCTGTTTTTT.

A few counts support this clone. This chain uses TRBV7-9 with TRBJ2-3; D possibly corresponds to TRBD2 (6 bases). The V end was cut by 3 bases, the J end by 3 bases, with 19 bases between. Looked up from germline, CDR1 is SEHNR and CDR2 is FQNEAQ (reference sequence). CDR3 length equals 17 residues. CDR3 in amino acids: CASSFLAARSATDTQYF. The CDR3, as DNA: TGTGCCAGCAGCTTTTTAGCGGCTAGGAGTGCGACAGATACGCAGTATTTT.

The genes are TRBV6-6 and TRBJ2-2, with 7 bases fitting TRBD1. With 6 bases clipped from V and 2 bases from J, the junction kept 9 bases outside the gene matches. Germline CDR1 is MNHNY and CDR2 is SVGAGI (reference sequence). The CDR3 consists of 16 residues. The CDR3 sequence is CASSRTTGINTGELFF. For the CDR3, the DNA is TGTGCCAGCAGCCGTACGACAGGGATTAACACCGGGGAGCTGTTTTTT.

This clone was observed a handful of times. The chain employs TRBV18 and TRBJ1-2, with a tentative D call TRBD1 (6 bases). Trimming left V 3 bases short and J 3 bases short, with 14 bases between. Germline V gene sequence: CDR1 KGHSH, CDR2 LQKENI. There are 15 residues in the CDR3. This CDR3 is CASSPAGAPYYGYTF. The DNA of the CDR3 is TGTGCCAGCTCACCGGCAGGGGCTCCGTACTATGGCTACACCTTC.

J is TRBJ2-5 and V is TRBV5-4, with 8 bases that match TRBD2. Germline values: CDR1 SGHNT, CDR2 YYREEE (reference sequence). The CDR3 runs 15 residues. V was pared by 0 bases and J by 2 bases, with 3 bases of the junction left unmatched. The DNA of the CDR3 is TGTGCCAGCAGCTTGGACGGGACTAGACAAGAGACCCAGTACTTC. Translated, it gives CASSLDGTRQETQYF. Drawing the rest from reference TRBV5-4 and TRBJ2-5, the complete variable domain is ETGVTQSPTHLIKTRGQQVTLRCSSQSGHNTVSWYQQALGQGPQFIFQYYREEENGRGNFPPRFSGLQFPNYSSELNVNALELDDSALYLCASSLDGTRQETQYFGPGTRLLVL.

The chain is built from TRBV6-1 and TRBJ2-3; 8 bases match TRBD1. Germline CDR1 is MNHNS and CDR2 is SASEGT. Germline trimming cut 1 base from V and 0 bases from J; bases unmatched to any gene: 6. The length of the CDR3 is 17 residues. CDR3 residues: CASSEVGTGLSTDTQYF. The CDR3 DNA reads as TGTGCCAGCAGTGAAGTAGGGACAGGTCTAAGCACAGATACGCAGTATTTT.

A few counts support this clone. The rearrangement uses TRBV5-6 and TRBJ1-1; TRBD1 might be the D (6 bases). Trimming cost V 4 bases and J 0 bases, with 13 bases left between them. The CDR3 contains 15 residues. CDR1 SGHDT and CDR2 YYEEEE come from the germline V gene. The CDR3 coding sequence is TGTGCCAGCAGCCCCGGGACACTCTTGAACACTGAAGCTTTCTTT. It is translated as CASSPGTLLNTEAFF.

This clone showed up just a few times. This chain connects TRBV4-2 to TRBJ2-2, with a weak D call TRBD2 (6 bases). V was cut by 4 bases and J by 3 bases, with 12 bases left in between. There are 15 residues in the CDR3. CDR1 LGHNA and CDR2 YNFKEQ come from the germline V gene. The CDR3 DNA reads as TGTGCCAGCAGCCCCGGGACTCATTACACCGGGGAGCTGTTTTTT. Translating it yields CASSPGTHYTGELFF.

This clone was detected a few times. V is TRBV2 and J is TRBJ2-7, with D tentatively TRBD1 (5 bases). Trimming cost V 5 bases and J 1 base, with 12 bases left between them. CDR1 is SNHLY, CDR2 FYNNEI, per germline. CDR3 length: 14 residues. The CDR3 spells CASSPAPGSYEQYF. The CDR3 nucleotides are TGTGCCAGCAGTCCCGCCCCAGGGTCCTACGAGCAGTACTTC.

The V gene is TRBV10-3, the J gene TRBJ1-2; the match to TRBD1 covers 7 bases. Trimming at V came to 7 bases and at J to 3 bases, leaving 8 bases not matched to a gene. The CDR3 loop spans 14 amino acids. Germline lookup yields CDR1 ENHRY and CDR2 SYGVKD. CDR3 DNA: TGTGCCATCACCGAGGGGGCGCGGGACTATGGCTACACCTTC. This encodes CAITEGARDYGYTF.

The V gene is TRBV4-1, the J gene TRBJ2-5, with TRBD2 as a possible D gene (7 bases). The V and J ends lost 1 base and 5 bases respectively, with 11 bases between them. Germline CDR1 and CDR2: MGHRA and YSYEKL. The CDR3 loop spans 14 amino acids. CDR3 region: CASSQGRGAETQYF. The CDR3 region has the DNA TGCGCCAGCAGCCAAGGACGGGGGGCGGAGACCCAGTACTTC.

The V and J genes are TRBV7-6 and TRBJ2-1; 12 bases fit TRBD2. Looked up from germline, CDR1 is SGHVS and CDR2 is FNYEAQ. CDR3 size: 17 residues. Unmatched junction bases numbered 12, after V lost 6 bases and J lost 6 bases. The CDR3 sequence is CASRETSGGARGNEQFF. CDR3 DNA: TGTGCCAGCAGGGAGACTAGCGGGGGCGCCCGGGGCAATGAGCAGTTCTTC.

This clone was picked up a small number of times. The chain has TRBV5-6 and TRBJ1-2; D not certain. Trimming cost V 2 bases and J 1 base, with 12 bases left between them. The CDR3 spans 15 residues. The germline CDR1 and CDR2 sequences are SGHDT and YYEEEE. CDR3 sequence (DNA): TGTGCCAGCAGCTTCGGGGTTCAGCTTAACTATGGCTACACCTTC. Encoded protein: CASSFGVQLNYGYTF.

This clone was detected a few times. CDR3: CASTQGQGSPLHF. The DNA of the CDR3 is TGTGCCAGCACCCAGGGACAGGGATCACCCCTCCACTTT. This chain links TRBV6-5 with TRBJ1-6; 9 positions match TRBD1. CDR3 size: 13 residues. The junction had 5 bases not matched to a gene; V was cut back by 7 bases and J by 10 bases. Germline V gives CDR1 MNHEY, CDR2 SVGAGI.

This chain links TRBV9 with TRBJ2-3; D is perhaps TRBD2 (5 bases). The germline V gene encodes CDR1 SGDLS and CDR2 YYNGEE. This CDR3 region has 14 residues. V lost 0 bases, J lost 6 bases, and 11 bases lay in between. The CDR3 bases are TGTGCCAGCAGCGTAGCTCTGAGGGTGGATACGCAGTATTTT. This translates into CASSVALRVDTQYF.

This clone turned up a few times. This chain uses TRBV5-1 with TRBJ2-2, with D possibly TRBD1 on 6 matching bases. Trimming pared 1 base from V and 3 bases from J, leaving 7 bases between. The germline gives CDR1 SGHRS, CDR2 YFSETQ. CDR3 size: 14 residues. CDR3 DNA: TGCGCCAGCAGCTTGCGACAGGACACCGGGGAGCTGTTTTTT. It translates to CASSLRQDTGELFF.

This chain joins TRBV7-9 and TRBJ1-2; TRBD1 is a possible D gene (5 bases). Trimming removed 1 base at V and 6 bases at J, with 12 bases between. The CDR3 is 14 residues long. Germline CDR1 SEHNR, CDR2 FQNEAQ (reference sequence). The CDR3 DNA is TGTGCCAGCAGCTTAGGTTCGGGGGATCATGGCTACACCTTC. Protein sequence: CASSLGSGDHGYTF.

This clone has just a few counts. The chain joins TRBV27 to TRBJ2-1, with D tentatively TRBD2 (7 bases). Between the trimmed V and J ends, which lost 7 bases and 0 bases, there was a span of 19 bases. The germline CDR1 and CDR2 sequences are MNHEY and SMNVEV (reference sequence). The CDR3 spans 17 residues. CDR3 sequence (DNA): TGTGCCAGCAAGCTCTCGGGGGGCTTTAGCTCCTACAATGAGCAGTTCTTC. Its translation: CASKLSGGFSSYNEQFF.

J is TRBJ2-3 and V is TRBV30, with 9 bases aligning to TRBD2. The CDR3 has 14 residues. With 7 bases clipped from V and 2 bases from J, the junction kept 7 bases outside the gene matches. From germline, CDR1 is GTSNPN and CDR2 SVGIG (reference sequence). The CDR3 protein is CAFRLAAHTDTQYF. The CDR3 DNA follows: TGTGCCTTTAGACTAGCGGCTCACACAGATACGCAGTATTTT.

This clone was detected only a few times. The chain joins TRBV6-5 to TRBJ2-1, with 8 bases matching TRBD1. The ends lost 4 bases at V and 8 bases at J; junction bases unmatched: 1. The CDR3 consists of 12 residues. Germline V gene sequence: CDR1 MNHEY, CDR2 SVGAGI. The CDR3 loop is CASSLTGDEQFF. CDR3 coding DNA: TGTGCCAGCAGTTTGACAGGGGATGAGCAGTTCTTC.

Only a few counts were recorded for this clone. The chain combines TRBV5-1 with TRBJ2-5; TRBD2 matches 13 bases. CDR3 length: 16 residues. V trimming: 0 bases; J trimming: 5 bases; junction bases outside the gene matches: 4. CDR1 is SGHRS, CDR2 YFSETQ, per germline. The CDR3 here is CASSLEGLAGLETQYF. In DNA, the CDR3 is TGCGCCAGCAGCTTGGAGGGACTAGCGGGGCTGGAGACCCAGTACTTC.

This clone turned up a few times. The sample has other DNA sequences that encode this CDR3 too. J is TRBJ2-6 and V is TRBV11-2; D is unclear. Per germline, CDR1 SGHAT and CDR2 FQNNGV. The CDR3 runs to 15 residues. Deletions cut 3 bases from V and 1 base from J, with 7 bases between. The CDR3 bases are TGTGCCAGCAGCTTGAGAGGATCTGGGGCCAACGTCCTGACTTTC. Protein product: CASSLRGSGANVLTF.

The gene calls are TRBV5-5 and TRBJ2-3, with D maybe TRBD2 (5 bases). V was shortened by 6 bases and J by 2 bases, with 10 bases between the two germline ends. The CDR3 runs to 13 residues. Per the germline V gene, CDR1 is SGHKS and CDR2 is YYEKEE (reference sequence). CDR3 bases: TGTGCCAGCAATGACGGGGTCACAGATACGCAGTATTTT. Protein product: CASNDGVTDTQYF.

The rearrangement joins TRBV4-1 to TRBJ2-1; 7 positions match TRBD1. The CDR3 loop spans 13 amino acids. The germline V gene encodes CDR1 MGHRA and CDR2 YSYEKL. The trim removed 2 bases at V and 7 bases at J, leaving 2 bases unmatched. The DNA of the CDR3 is TGCGCCAGCAGCCAATTGACAGGGAATGAGCAGTTCTTC. Amino acids: CASSQLTGNEQFF.

The chain has TRBV5-6 and TRBJ1-3; TRBD1 matches at 11 bases. J lost 3 bases, V lost 3 bases, and 5 bases had no gene match. This CDR3 has 16 amino acids. The germline gives CDR1 SGHDT, CDR2 YYEEEE. The CDR3 here is CASSYGQGALGNTIYF. The CDR3 DNA reads TGTGCCAGCAGCTATGGACAGGGGGCGCTTGGAAACACCATATATTTT.

The chain recombines TRBV5-1 with TRBJ2-1, with D possibly matching TRBD2 (6 bases). Trimming removed 2 bases at V and 0 bases at J, with 12 bases between. The CDR3 runs 16 residues. The germline CDR1 and CDR2 sequences are SGHRS and YFSETQ. The CDR3 region has the DNA TGCGCCAGCAGCTTCCCTGGGGGGATCTCCTACAATGAGCAGTTCTTC. Its translation is CASSFPGGISYNEQFF. The full variable domain, completed using reference TRBV5-1 and TRBJ2-1, is KAGVTQTPRYLIKTRGQQVTLSCSPISGHRSVSWYQQTPGQGLQFLFEYFSETQRNKGNFPGRFSGRQFSNSRSEMNVSTLELGDSALYLCASSFPGGISYNEQFFGPGTRLTVL.

V gene TRBV7-9 combines with J gene TRBJ2-1; 8 nucleotides line up with TRBD2. Germline CDR1 is SEHNR and CDR2 is FQNEAQ (reference sequence). The ends lost 5 bases at V and 5 bases at J; junction bases unmatched: 8. The CDR3 runs 15 residues. CDR3 amino acids: CASSPRGGENNEQFF. The CDR3 region has the DNA TGTGCCAGCAGCCCTCGGGGGGGGGAAAACAATGAGCAGTTCTTC.

The chain is built from TRBV19 and TRBJ1-1; D possibly corresponds to TRBD1 (5 bases). The V end lost 5 bases, the J end lost 1 base, and 11 bases lay between the germline ends. Germline CDR1 reads LNHDA; CDR2 reads SQIVND (reference sequence). CDR3 length: 14 amino acids. CDR3 loop: CASSPQRGNTEAFF. The CDR3, as DNA: TGTGCCAGTAGTCCACAAAGGGGGAACACTGAAGCTTTCTTT.

This clone was seen only a few times. This chain links TRBV7-9 with TRBJ1-1, with no clear D. Per the germline V gene, CDR1 is SEHNR and CDR2 is FQNEAQ (reference sequence). V lost 1 base, J lost 0 bases, and 6 bases lay in between. The CDR3 is 14 residues long. CDR3 DNA sequence: TGTGCCAGCAGCTTAGGAGGGATGAACACTGAAGCTTTCTTT. It yields the protein CASSLGGMNTEAFF.